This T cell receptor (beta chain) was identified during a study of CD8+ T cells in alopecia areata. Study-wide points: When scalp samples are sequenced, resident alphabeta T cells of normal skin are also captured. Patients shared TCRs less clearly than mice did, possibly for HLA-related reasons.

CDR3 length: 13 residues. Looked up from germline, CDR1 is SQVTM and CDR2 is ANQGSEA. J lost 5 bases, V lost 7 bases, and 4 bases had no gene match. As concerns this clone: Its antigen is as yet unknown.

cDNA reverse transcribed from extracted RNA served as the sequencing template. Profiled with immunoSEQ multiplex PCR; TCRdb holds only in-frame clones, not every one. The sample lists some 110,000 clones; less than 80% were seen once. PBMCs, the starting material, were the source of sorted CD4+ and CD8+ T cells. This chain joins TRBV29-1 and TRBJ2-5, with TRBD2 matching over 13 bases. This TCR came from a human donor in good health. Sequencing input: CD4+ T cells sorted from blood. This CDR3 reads CSEETSGGETQYF. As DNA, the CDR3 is TGCAGCGAGGAGACTAGCGGGGGGGAGACCCAGTACTTC.